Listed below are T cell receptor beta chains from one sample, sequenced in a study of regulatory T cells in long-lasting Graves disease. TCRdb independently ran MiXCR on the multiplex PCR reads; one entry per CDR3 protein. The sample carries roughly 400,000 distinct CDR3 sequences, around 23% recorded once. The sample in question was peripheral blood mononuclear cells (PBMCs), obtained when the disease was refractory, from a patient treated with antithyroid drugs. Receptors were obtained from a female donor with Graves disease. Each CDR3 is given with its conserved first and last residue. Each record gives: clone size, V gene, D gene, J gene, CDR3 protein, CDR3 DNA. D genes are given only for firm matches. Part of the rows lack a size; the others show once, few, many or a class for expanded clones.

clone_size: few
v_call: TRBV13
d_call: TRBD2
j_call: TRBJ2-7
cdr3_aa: CASSGGPSYEQYF
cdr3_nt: TGTGCCAGCTCGGGGGGACCGTCCTACGAGCAGTACTTC

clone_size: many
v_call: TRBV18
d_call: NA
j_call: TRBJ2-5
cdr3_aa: CASSPIGANQETQYF
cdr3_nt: TGTGCCAGCTCCCCCATAGGGGCCAACCAAGAGACCCAGTACTTC

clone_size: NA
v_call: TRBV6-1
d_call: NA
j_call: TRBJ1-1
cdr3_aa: CATGGAVAFF
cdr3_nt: TGTGCCACGGGGGGGGCGGTAGCTTTCTTT

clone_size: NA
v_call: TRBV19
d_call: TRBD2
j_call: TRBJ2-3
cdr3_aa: CASSIESGTGTDTQYF
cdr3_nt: TGTGCCAGTAGTATAGAGAGCGGGACGGGCACAGATACGCAGTATTTT

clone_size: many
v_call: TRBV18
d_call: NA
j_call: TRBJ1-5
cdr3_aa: CASSRDSNQPQHF
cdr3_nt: TGTGCCAGCAGCAGGGACAGCAATCAGCCCCAGCATTTT

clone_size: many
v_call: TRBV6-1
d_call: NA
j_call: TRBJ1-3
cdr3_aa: CASSEAYGSSGNTIYF
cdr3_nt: TGTGCCAGCAGTGAAGCGTATGGATCCTCTGGAAACACCATATATTTT

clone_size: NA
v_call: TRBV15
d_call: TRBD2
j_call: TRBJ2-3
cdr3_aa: CATSRGGSSTDTQYF
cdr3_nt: TGTGCCACCAGCAGAGGCGGGAGTAGCACAGATACGCAGTATTTT

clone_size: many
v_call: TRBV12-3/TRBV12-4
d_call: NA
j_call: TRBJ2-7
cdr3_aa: CASSLERTASKSDEQYF
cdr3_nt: TGTGCCAGCAGTTTAGAGAGGACAGCTTCGAAGTCGGACGAGCAGTACTTC

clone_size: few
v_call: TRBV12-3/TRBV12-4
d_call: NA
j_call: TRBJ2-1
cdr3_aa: CASSFPSSYNEQFF
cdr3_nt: TGTGCCAGCAGTTTTCCCAGCTCCTACAATGAGCAGTTCTTC

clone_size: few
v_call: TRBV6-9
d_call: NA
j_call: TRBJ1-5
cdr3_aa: CASSYTDQPQHF
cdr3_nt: TGTGCCAGCAGTTATACAGATCAGCCCCAGCATTTT

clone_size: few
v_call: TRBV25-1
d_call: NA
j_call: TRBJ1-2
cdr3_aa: CASSPTGIGVYGYTF
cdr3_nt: TGTGCCAGCTCCCCGACCGGGATAGGGGTTTATGGCTACACCTTC

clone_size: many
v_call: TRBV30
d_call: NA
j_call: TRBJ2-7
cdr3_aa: CAWDSGVPDEQYF
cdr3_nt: TGTGCCTGGGACTCAGGGGTTCCCGACGAGCAGTACTTC

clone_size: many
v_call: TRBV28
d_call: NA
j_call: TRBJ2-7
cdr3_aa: CASSTLGRGNPTYEQYF
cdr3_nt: TGTGCCAGCAGCACTTTGGGCCGAGGGAACCCGACCTACGAGCAGTACTTC

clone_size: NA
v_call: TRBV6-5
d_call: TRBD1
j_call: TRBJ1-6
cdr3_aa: CASSYSYVDRTNSPLHF
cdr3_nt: TGTGCCAGCAGTTACTCTTATGTGGACAGGACAAATTCACCCCTCCACTTT

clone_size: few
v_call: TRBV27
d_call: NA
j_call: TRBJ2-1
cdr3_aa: CASSFGGYNEQFF
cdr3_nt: TGTGCCAGCAGTTTTGGAGGATACAATGAGCAGTTCTTC

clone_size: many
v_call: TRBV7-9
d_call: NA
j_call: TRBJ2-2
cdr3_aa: CASSPGDTGELFF
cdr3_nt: TGTGCCAGCAGCCCTGGGGACACCGGGGAGCTGTTTTTT

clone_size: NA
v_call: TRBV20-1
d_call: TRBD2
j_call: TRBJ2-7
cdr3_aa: CSAQRLANPYEQYF
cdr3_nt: TGCAGTGCCCAACGACTAGCGAACCCCTACGAGCAGTACTTC

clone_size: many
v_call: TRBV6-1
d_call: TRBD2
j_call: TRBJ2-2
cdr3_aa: CASRGETSTTGELFF
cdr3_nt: TGTGCCAGCAGGGGGGAGACTAGCACCACCGGGGAGCTGTTTTTT

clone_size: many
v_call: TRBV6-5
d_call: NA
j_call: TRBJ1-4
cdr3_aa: CASSYSTAGNNEKLFF
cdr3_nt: TGTGCCAGCAGTTACTCGACCGCGGGGAATAATGAAAAACTGTTTTTT

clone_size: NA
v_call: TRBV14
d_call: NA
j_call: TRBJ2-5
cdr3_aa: CASSQVREEPQYF
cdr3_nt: TGTGCCAGCAGCCAAGTCAGAGAAGAGCCCCAGTACTTC

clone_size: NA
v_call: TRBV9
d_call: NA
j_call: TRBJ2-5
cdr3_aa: CASSVEGGEETQYF
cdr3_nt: TGTGCCAGCAGCGTAGAGGGTGGAGAAGAGACCCAGTACTTC

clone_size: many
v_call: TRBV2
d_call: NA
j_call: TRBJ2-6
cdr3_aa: CARGGANVLTF
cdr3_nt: TGTGCCCGGGGGGGGGCCAACGTCCTGACTTTC

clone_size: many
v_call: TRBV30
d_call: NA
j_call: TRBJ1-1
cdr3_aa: CAWSAQGTNTEAFF
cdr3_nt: TGTGCCTGGAGCGCACAGGGAACGAACACTGAAGCTTTCTTT

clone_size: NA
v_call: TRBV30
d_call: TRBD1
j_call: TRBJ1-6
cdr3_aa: CAWRGGQGANNSPLHF
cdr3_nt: TGTGCCTGGAGAGGTGGACAGGGGGCCAATAATTCACCCCTCCACTTT

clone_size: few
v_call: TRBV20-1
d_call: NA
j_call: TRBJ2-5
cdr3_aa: CSATLATKGETQYF
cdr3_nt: TGCAGTGCTACCTTGGCCACAAAGGGAGAGACCCAGTACTTC

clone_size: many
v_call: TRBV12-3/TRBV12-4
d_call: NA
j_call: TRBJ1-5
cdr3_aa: CASSDLGNQPQHF
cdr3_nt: TGTGCCAGCAGTGACTTGGGCAATCAGCCCCAGCATTTT

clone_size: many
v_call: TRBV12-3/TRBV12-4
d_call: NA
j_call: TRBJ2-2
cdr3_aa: CASTTGPTGELFF
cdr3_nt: TGTGCCAGCACTACGGGGCCCACCGGGGAGCTGTTTTTT

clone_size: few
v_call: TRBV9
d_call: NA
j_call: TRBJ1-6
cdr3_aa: CASSVEGMYNSPLHF
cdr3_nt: TGTGCCAGCAGCGTAGAAGGGATGTACAATTCACCCCTCCACTTT

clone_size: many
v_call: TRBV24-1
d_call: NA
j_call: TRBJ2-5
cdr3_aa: CATSQGPIHPETQYF
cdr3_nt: TGTGCCACCAGCCAGGGACCCATTCACCCAGAGACCCAGTACTTC

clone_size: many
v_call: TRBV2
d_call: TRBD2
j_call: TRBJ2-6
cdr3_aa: CASSVDSGRASGANVLTF
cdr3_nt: TGTGCCAGCAGTGTAGATAGCGGGAGGGCCTCCGGGGCCAACGTCCTGACTTTC

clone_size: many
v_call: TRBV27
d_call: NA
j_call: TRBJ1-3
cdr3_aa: CASSSGLGVGNTIYF
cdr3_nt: TGTGCCAGCAGCTCAGGGCTCGGGGTCGGAAACACCATATATTTT

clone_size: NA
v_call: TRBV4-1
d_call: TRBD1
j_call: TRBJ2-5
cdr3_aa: CASSQDFTGGGQETQYF
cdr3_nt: TGCGCCAGCAGCCAAGATTTTACAGGGGGTGGGCAAGAGACCCAGTACTTC

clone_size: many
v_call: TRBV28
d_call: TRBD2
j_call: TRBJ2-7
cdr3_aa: CASSLASGSYEQYF
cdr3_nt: TGTGCCAGCAGTTTAGCGAGCGGGAGCTACGAGCAGTACTTC

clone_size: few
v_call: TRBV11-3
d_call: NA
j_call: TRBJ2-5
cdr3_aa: CASSRGTAVGETQYF
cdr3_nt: TGTGCCAGCAGCCGTGGGACGGCCGTGGGGGAGACCCAGTACTTC

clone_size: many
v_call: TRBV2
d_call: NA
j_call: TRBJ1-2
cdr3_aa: CASSAQGSYGYTF
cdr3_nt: TGTGCCAGCAGTGCACAGGGCAGCTATGGCTACACCTTC

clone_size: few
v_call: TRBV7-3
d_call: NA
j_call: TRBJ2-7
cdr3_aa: CASSSSPEGSPSYEQYF
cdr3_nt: TGTGCCAGCAGCTCCTCCCCGGAGGGTAGTCCCTCCTACGAGCAGTACTTC

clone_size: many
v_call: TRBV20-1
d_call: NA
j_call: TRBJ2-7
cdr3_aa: CSASRGDNYEQYF
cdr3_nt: TGCAGTGCTAGCCGGGGAGACAACTACGAGCAGTACTTC

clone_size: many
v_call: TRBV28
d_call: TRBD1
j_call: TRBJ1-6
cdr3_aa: CASSSRQGAGSPLHF
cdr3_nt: TGTGCCAGCAGCTCAAGACAGGGGGCCGGTTCACCCCTCCACTTT

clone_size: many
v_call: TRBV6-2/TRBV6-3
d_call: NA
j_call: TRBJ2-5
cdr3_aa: CASRFSTGSETQYF
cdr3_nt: TGTGCCAGCAGGTTTTCAACGGGAAGCGAGACCCAGTACTTC

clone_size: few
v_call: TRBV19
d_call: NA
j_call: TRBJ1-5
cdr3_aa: CASSIASRPQHF
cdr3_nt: TGTGCCAGTAGTATCGCCTCTCGGCCCCAGCATTTT

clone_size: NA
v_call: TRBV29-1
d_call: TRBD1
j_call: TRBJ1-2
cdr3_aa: CSVEIPPGQETPGAQWSGYTF
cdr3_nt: TGCAGCGTTGAAATACCCCCGGGACAGGAGACCCCGGGGGCGCAGTGGTCTGGCTACACCTTC

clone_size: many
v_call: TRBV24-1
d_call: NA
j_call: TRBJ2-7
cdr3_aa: CATSDRTTHREQYF
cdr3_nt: TGTGCCACCAGTGACCGGACTACTCACCGCGAGCAGTACTTC

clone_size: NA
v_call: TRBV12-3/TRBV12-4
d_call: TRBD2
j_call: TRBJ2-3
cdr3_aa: CASSQFRTSGFTDTQYF
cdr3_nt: TGTGCCAGCAGTCAGTTTAGGACTAGCGGGTTCACAGATACGCAGTATTTT